These 29 T cell receptor beta chains were sequenced from one sample in a study of CD8 T cells in Susac syndrome. The authors reverse transcribed about 0.5 to 1 ug RNA with random hexamers. TCRdb reprocessed the immunoSEQ multiplex PCR reads via MiXCR and lists one record per CDR3 protein. Among roughly 200,000 distinct CDR3 sequences listed, about 95% were seen once. The specimen sequenced was CD4+ T cells from PBMCs. The source of these receptors is a human donor in good health.

This clonotype was picked up a small number of times. The J gene is TRBJ1-2, the V gene TRBV27; D uncertain. This CDR3 has 13 residues. Germline CDR1 and CDR2: MNHEY and SMNVEV (reference sequence). Deletions cut 6 bases from V and 4 bases from J, with 12 bases between. CDR3 coding DNA: TGTGCCAGCAGCCCCCGTCCCACCTATGGCTACACCTTC. It is translated as CASSPRPTYGYTF.

This chain connects TRBV28 to TRBJ1-5; 9 nucleotides agree with TRBD1. This CDR3 is built from 15 residues. The ends lost 7 bases at V and 8 bases at J; junction bases unmatched: 12. The germline V gene has CDR1 MDHEN and CDR2 SYDVKM. The CDR3 reads CASTRDRGKWEPQHF. For the CDR3, the DNA is TGTGCCAGCACCCGCGACAGGGGGAAGTGGGAGCCCCAGCATTTT.

V gene TRBV29-1 combines with J gene TRBJ1-2; no definite D call. The CDR3 extends over 12 amino acids. Germline assignment: CDR1 SQVTM and CDR2 ANQGSEA. The CDR3 DNA reads TGCAGTGGGATCACAAGTAACTATGGCTACACCTTC. Protein sequence: CSGITSNYGYTF.

CDR3 sequence: CASSLARVGNIQYF. The CDR3 DNA reads as TGTGCCAGCAGCTTAGCGAGGGTCGGGAACATTCAGTACTTC. The V gene is TRBV7-9, the J gene TRBJ2-4; a possible D gene is TRBD2 (5 bases). The germline gives CDR1 SEHNR, CDR2 FQNEAQ (reference sequence). The CDR3 runs to 14 residues. Between the trimmed V and J ends, which lost 0 bases and 7 bases, there was a span of 10 bases.

This chain joins TRBV5-4 and TRBJ1-1; D ambiguous. V lost 1 base to trimming and J lost 3 bases, with 7 bases between them. Germline lookup yields CDR1 SGHNT and CDR2 YYREEE (reference sequence). The CDR3 extends over 13 amino acids. CDR3 bases: TGTGCCAGCAGCTTGATTGGGCACACTGAAGCTTTCTTT. Encoded protein: CASSLIGHTEAFF.

The rearrangement links TRBV27 to TRBJ2-5; possibly TRBD2 for D (6 bases). V lost 6 bases to trimming and J lost 10 bases, with 21 bases between them. The CDR3 is made up of 14 amino acids. CDR1 is MNHEY, CDR2 SMNVEV, per germline (reference sequence). In DNA form, the CDR3 reads TGTGCCAGCAGCCCCGGGACTCAAGGCAGGGACCAGTACTTC. This translates into CASSPGTQGRDQYF.

The J gene is TRBJ1-2, the V gene TRBV7-2, with 8 bases that match TRBD1. Unmatched junction bases numbered 9, after V lost 4 bases and J lost 5 bases. This CDR3 is 15 amino acids long. Germline CDR1 SGHTA, CDR2 FQGNSA. DNA of the CDR3: TGTGCCAGCAGCTCGCAAACAGGGGGAACATATGGCTACACCTTC. It is translated as CASSSQTGGTYGYTF.

The V gene is TRBV3-1, the J gene TRBJ2-7, with 9 positions matching TRBD2. This CDR3 is 16 amino acids long. The junction had 8 bases not matched to a gene; V was cut back by 2 bases and J by 3 bases. The germline V gene has CDR1 LGHDT and CDR2 YNNKEL (reference sequence). CDR3 protein: CASSQRLAGLSYEQYF. Here the CDR3 DNA reads TGTGCCAGCAGCCAACGGCTAGCGGGGCTGAGCTACGAGCAGTACTTC.

This sequence joins TRBV3-1 and TRBJ1-5; D gene ambiguous. This CDR3 spans 12 amino acids. Per the germline V gene, CDR1 is LGHDT and CDR2 is YNNKEL (reference sequence). With 3 bases removed from V and 5 bases from J, the gap between germline ends came to 5 bases. The CDR3 nucleotides are TGTGCCAGCAGCCAGGCTGATCAGCCCCAGCATTTT. Translating it yields CASSQADQPQHF.

This chain links TRBV24-1 with TRBJ2-7; D is possibly TRBD2 (5 bases). The CDR3 covers 13 residues. V dropped 5 bases and J dropped 0 bases, with 7 bases sitting between them. Germline CDR1 KGHDR, CDR2 SFDVKD. This CDR3 is CATSATSSYEQYF. CDR3 in DNA: TGTGCCACCAGTGCCACTAGCTCCTACGAGCAGTACTTC.

CDR3 bases: TGCAGTGCTCGCCGACTAGCGGGAAAGTACGAGCAGTACTTC. It encodes CSARRLAGKYEQYF. The chain is built from TRBV20-1 and TRBJ2-7; TRBD2 matches at 11 bases. V lost 5 bases, J lost 4 bases, and 7 bases stayed unmatched. The CDR3 extends over 14 amino acids. Germline lookup yields CDR1 DFQATT and CDR2 SNEGSKA (reference sequence).

The rearrangement links TRBV20-1 to TRBJ2-3, with D perhaps being TRBD1 or TRBD2 (5 bases each). CDR1 and CDR2 from the germline V gene are DFQATT and SNEGSKA (reference sequence). The germline V and J ends were trimmed by 7 bases and 6 bases, with 17 bases remaining between them. The CDR3 length is 13 residues. CDR3 sequence: CSVRSGTWDTQYF. The CDR3 region has the DNA TGCAGTGTCCGGAGTGGGACGTGGGATACGCAGTATTTT.

This clonotype was detected only once. Germline is not matched at one junction end, which may reflect a read error. The chain recombines TRBV29-1 with TRBJ2-5; D call uncertain. The CDR3 extends over 12 amino acids. Germline CDR1 SQVTM, CDR2 ANQGSEA. This CDR3 reads CSDPITQEAQYF. In nucleotides, the CDR3 is TGCAGCGATCCCATAACACAAGAGGCCCAGTACTTC.

V gene TRBV20-1 combines with J gene TRBJ2-5; 10 positions match TRBD1. The V and J ends lost 0 bases and 5 bases, in that order; junction bases with no gene match: 6. This CDR3 is built from 15 residues. Germline loops: CDR1 DFQATT, CDR2 SNEGSKA (reference sequence). The CDR3 coding sequence is TGCAGTGCTAGAGATGTAGGACAGGGGGACGAGACCCAGTACTTC. It is translated as CSARDVGQGDETQYF.

This sequence joins TRBV30 and TRBJ1-3, with unresolved D. V lost 3 bases and J 4 bases, leaving 7 bases between the germline ends. Germline V gene sequence: CDR1 GTSNPN, CDR2 SVGIG (reference sequence). CDR3 length: 12 amino acids. In DNA, the CDR3 is TGTGCCTGGAGAACCACGGGAAACACCATATATTTT. It yields the protein CAWRTTGNTIYF. Full variable domain (remainder filled in from reference TRBV30 and TRBJ1-3): SQTIHQWPATLVQPVGSPLSLECTVEGTSNPNLYWYRQAAGRGLQLLFYSVGIGQISSEVPQNLSASRPQDRQFILSSKKLLLSDSGFYLCAWRTTGNTIYFGEGSWLTVV.

The V and J genes are TRBV20-1 and TRBJ2-1; 14 nucleotides align to TRBD2. Germline V gene sequence: CDR1 DFQATT, CDR2 SNEGSKA (reference sequence). The CDR3 extends over 14 amino acids. V lost 6 bases and J lost 5; bases outside the gene matches: 3. The chain's CDR3 is CSAEGLAGDNEQFF. As DNA, the CDR3 is TGCAGTGCCGAGGGACTAGCGGGAGACAATGAGCAGTTCTTC.

The CDR3 spells CASSVRSDRTDTQYF. CDR3 bases: TGTGCCAGCAGCGTACGGAGCGACCGCACAGATACGCAGTATTTT. J is TRBJ2-3 and V is TRBV9; D not certain. Trimming pared 1 base from V and 1 base from J, leaving 10 bases between. The CDR3 is made up of 15 amino acids. Germline V gene data show CDR1 as SGDLS and CDR2 as YYNGEE.

The chain combines TRBV7-2 with TRBJ2-7; 7 nucleotides align to TRBD2. The CDR3 contains 14 residues. The V segment lost 5 bases and the J segment 1 base; nucleotides outside the gene matches: 5. CDR1 SGHTA and CDR2 FQGNSA come from the germline V gene. The CDR3 reads CASSQPGGSYEQYF. The CDR3 nucleotides are TGTGCCAGCAGCCAACCGGGAGGATCCTACGAGCAGTACTTC. Filled out from reference TRBV7-2 and TRBJ2-7, the complete variable domain reads GAGVSQSPSNKVTEKGKDVELRCDPISGHTALYWYRQSLGQGLEFLIYFQGNSAPDKSGLPSDRFSAERTGGSVSTLTIQRTQQEDSAVYLCASSQPGGSYEQYFGPGTRLTVT.

This chain uses TRBV12-3 or TRBV12-4 with TRBJ2-5, with 16 bases fitting TRBD2. The CDR3 is 17 amino acids. The V and J ends lost 7 bases and 2 bases, in that order; junction bases with no gene match: 7. CDR3 nucleotides: TGTGCCAGCACCCTCCGGGGACTAGCGGGAGGGCAAGAGACCCAGTACTTC. Translating gives CASTLRGLAGGQETQYF.

The chain is built from TRBV29-1 and TRBJ2-3; 10 nucleotides agree with TRBD1. The V gene end was trimmed by 5 bases and the J gene end by 5 bases; junction bases not matched to a gene: 4. From germline, CDR1 is SQVTM and CDR2 ANQGSEA. The CDR3 contains 13 residues. In DNA, the CDR3 is TGCAGCGTTAGACAGGGGGCGGGAGATACGCAGTATTTT. Amino acid sequence: CSVRQGAGDTQYF.

The CDR3 is CASSREAFQETQYF. The DNA for the CDR3 is TGTGCCAGCAGCCGGGAGGCCTTTCAAGAGACCCAGTACTTC. J is TRBJ2-5 and V is TRBV7-3, with TRBD2 matching 7 bases. In germline, CDR1 is SGHTA, CDR2 FQGTGA. This CDR3 comprises 14 residues. V dropped 5 bases and J dropped 2; count of bases not matched to a gene: 5.

The chain employs TRBV4-2 and TRBJ2-4, with TRBD2 as a possible D gene (5 bases). The CDR3 runs 16 residues. Germline values: CDR1 LGHNA, CDR2 YNFKEQ. Trimming cost V 1 base and J 3 bases, with 13 bases left between them. The CDR3 region has the DNA TGTGCCAGCAGCCAAGTTGAGGCGGGTGACAAAAACATTCAGTACTTC. Its translation is CASSQVEAGDKNIQYF.

The chain joins TRBV6-2 or TRBV6-3 to TRBJ2-1; 7 nucleotides match TRBD1. This CDR3 is 13 amino acids long. Germline V gene lookup returns CDR1 MNHEY and CDR2 SVGEGT. V shed 1 base and J 7 bases; nucleotides not matched to a gene: 1. CDR3 in amino acids: CASSYWDSNEQFF. The DNA for the CDR3 is TGTGCCAGCAGTTACTGGGACAGTAATGAGCAGTTCTTC.

This rearrangement joins TRBV24-1 to TRBJ2-1; either TRBD1 or TRBD2 may supply D (6 bases each). The length of the CDR3 is 16 residues. V was pared by 9 bases and J by 0 bases, with 17 bases between. Germline assignment: CDR1 KGHDR and CDR2 SFDVKD. CDR3 bases: TGTGCCACCGATAGGGGGGACGGGAGCTCCTACAATGAGCAGTTCTTC. It translates to CATDRGDGSSYNEQFF.

The chain carries TRBV4-1 and TRBJ2-6; tentative D call: TRBD1 (5 bases). V lost 3 bases and J 0 bases, leaving 9 bases between the germline ends. This CDR3 is built from 16 residues. CDR1 is MGHRA and CDR2 is YSYEKL in the germline V gene. CDR3 protein: CASSQRQTSGANVLTF. DNA for the CDR3: TGCGCCAGCAGCCAGAGACAGACCTCTGGGGCCAACGTCCTGACTTTC.

The chain combines TRBV27 with TRBJ1-3; TRBD1 agrees at 7 bases. The germline CDR1 and CDR2 sequences are MNHEY and SMNVEV (reference sequence). This CDR3 comprises 14 residues. V gave up 5 bases and J gave up 3 bases; unmatched junction bases: 4. The CDR3 region is CASSGGQFGNTIYF. CDR3 nucleotide sequence: TGTGCCAGCAGTGGGGGACAGTTTGGAAACACCATATATTTT.

V and J are TRBV7-2 and TRBJ2-7; D is unclear. Germline lookup yields CDR1 SGHTA and CDR2 FQGNSA. The CDR3 runs to 15 residues. V was trimmed by 0 bases and J by 2 bases, leaving 11 bases between them. The CDR3 DNA sequence: TGTGCCAGCAGCTTAGCAGGGTACGGAACCTACGAGCAGTACTTC. Translation gives CASSLAGYGTYEQYF. The full variable domain, its missing parts supplied by reference TRBV7-2 and TRBJ2-7, is GAGVSQSPSNKVTEKGKDVELRCDPISGHTALYWYRQSLGQGLEFLIYFQGNSAPDKSGLPSDRFSAERTGGSVSTLTIQRTQQEDSAVYLCASSLAGYGTYEQYFGPGTRLTVT.

The chain carries TRBV7-9 and TRBJ2-1; D possibly matches TRBD1 or TRBD2 (6 bases each). Trimming stripped 10 bases from V and 7 bases from J, with 17 bases between. The CDR3 loop spans 13 amino acids. Germline values: CDR1 SEHNR, CDR2 FQNEAQ (reference sequence). CDR3 residues: CATRQEGGNEQFF. For the CDR3, the DNA is TGTGCCACAAGACAGGAGGGAGGTAATGAGCAGTTCTTC. Based on the CDR3 plus reference TRBV7-9 and TRBJ2-1, the full variable domain is DTGVSQNPRHKITKRGQNVTFRCDPISEHNRLYWYRQTLGQGPEFLTYFQNEAQLEKSRLLSDRFSAERPKGSFSTLEIQRTEQGDSAMYLCATRQEGGNEQFFGPGTRLTVL.

The chain recombines TRBV7-9 with TRBJ2-5, with D possibly TRBD1 on 6 matching bases. The germline gives CDR1 SEHNR, CDR2 FQNEAQ (reference sequence). The CDR3 has 14 amino acids. Trimming stripped 3 bases from V and 5 bases from J, with 13 bases between. CDR3 residues: CASSFGQSGETQYF. The CDR3 DNA reads as TGTGCCAGCAGCTTTGGACAGTCGGGGGAGACCCAGTACTTC. Full variable domain (rest looked up from reference TRBV7-9 and TRBJ2-5): DTGVSQNPRHKITKRGQNVTFRCDPISEHNRLYWYRQTLGQGPEFLTYFQNEAQLEKSRLLSDRFSAERPKGSFSTLEIQRTEQGDSAMYLCASSFGQSGETQYFGPGTRLLVL.